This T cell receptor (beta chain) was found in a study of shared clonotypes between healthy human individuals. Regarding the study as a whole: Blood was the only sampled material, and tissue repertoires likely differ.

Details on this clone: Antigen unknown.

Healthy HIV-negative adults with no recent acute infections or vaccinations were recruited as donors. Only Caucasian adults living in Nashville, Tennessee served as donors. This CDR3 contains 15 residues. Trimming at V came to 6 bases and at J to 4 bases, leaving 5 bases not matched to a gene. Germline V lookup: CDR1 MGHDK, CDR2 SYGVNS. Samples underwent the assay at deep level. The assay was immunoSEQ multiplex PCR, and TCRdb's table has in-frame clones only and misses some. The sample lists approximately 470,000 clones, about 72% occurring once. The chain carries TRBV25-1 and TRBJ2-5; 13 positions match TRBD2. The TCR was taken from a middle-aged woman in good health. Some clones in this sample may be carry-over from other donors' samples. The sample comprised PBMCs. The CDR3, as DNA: TGTGCCAGCAGAAGGACTAGCGGGAGCGGAGAGACCCAGTACTTC. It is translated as CASRRTSGSGETQYF. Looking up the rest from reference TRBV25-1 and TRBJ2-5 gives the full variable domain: EADIYQTPRYLVIGTGKKITLECSQTMGHDKMYWYQQDPGMELHLIHYSYGVNSTEKGDLSSESTVSRIRTEHFPLTLESARPSHTSQYLCASRRTSGSGETQYFGPGTRLLVL.